The source of this T cell receptor beta chain is a study of blood T cell repertoires in COVID-19. Overall study context: The United States, Italy and Spain supplied acute and convalescent COVID-19 samples. The analysed material was cDNA or gDNA that came from T cells, B-cell-depleted T cells, or PBMCs.

V gave up 5 bases and J gave up 3 bases, with 10 bases separating them. CDR3 length: 13 residues. The method was immunoSEQ multiplex PCR; TCRdb's version includes in-frame clones alone and lacks a portion of them. Of 200,000 to 250,000 clones listed, about 88% are singletons. Sequenced sample: peripheral blood. This receptor was taken from a woman between 65 and 79 years old with active or convalescent COVID-19. The chain uses TRBV12-3 or TRBV12-4 and TRBJ1-1; D may be TRBD1 (5 bases). The CDR3 here is CASSLSGYTEAFF. The CDR3 nucleotides are TGTGCCAGCAGTCTATCAGGGTACACTGAAGCTTTCTTT.